Shown below are 5 T cell receptor beta chains from a single sample sequenced in a study of shared clonotypes between healthy human individuals. Measured with immunoSEQ multiplex PCR; TCRdb has only the in-frame clones, and not every one. The table includes approximately 1,000,000 clones, 70% to 80% detected once. The sequenced material came from memory CD4+ T cells from PBMCs. Subset reported: CD45RA-negative fraction. The receptors shown here come from a man younger than 35 in good health. Some clones in this sample may be carry-over from other donors' samples.

Of note for this clone: In the same sample, other DNA sequences code for this CDR3. The V gene is TRBV28, the J gene TRBJ2-2; 8 nucleotides match TRBD1. Germline values: CDR1 MDHEN, CDR2 SYDVKM. The V segment lost 3 bases and the J segment 1 base; nucleotides outside the gene matches: 4. CDR3 size: 16 residues. In DNA form, the CDR3 reads TGTGCCAGCAGTTTTCTAGGGACAGGGAACACCGGGGAGCTGTTTTTT. This encodes CASSFLGTGNTGELFF. The whole variable domain, remainder taken from reference TRBV28 and TRBJ2-2, is DVKVTQSSRYLVKRTGEKVFLECVQDMDHENMFWYRQDPGLGLRLIYFSYDVKMKEKGDIPEGYSVSREKKERFSLILESASTNQTSMYLCASSFLGTGNTGELFFGEGSRLTVL.

This clone came up once. The missing conserved phenylalanine or tryptophan at the end of this CDR3 makes a read error likely. Because the CDR3's place on the DNA is in doubt, the DNA is left out and the CDR3 is given as listed by TCRdb. This chain joins TRBV27 and TRBJ2-6; TRBD2 reflects the table's D call only, with no check against the DNA. Counting both end residues, the CDR3 totals 10 amino acids. Germline V gene sequence: CDR1 MNHEY, CDR2 SMNVEV (reference sequence). This CDR3 is CASSHGGAFS.

The CDR3 DNA is TGTGCCAGCAGCGTAGCGCTGGGGATAACCTACGAGCAGTACTTC. This gives the protein CASSVALGITYEQYF. The chain combines TRBV9 with TRBJ2-7; the D is unclear. Trimming took 0 bases from V and 2 from J, leaving 12 bases between them. CDR1 is SGDLS and CDR2 is YYNGEE in the germline V gene. This CDR3 has 15 amino acids.

The V call is TRBV7-9, the J call TRBJ2-7; 10 bases map to TRBD2. Trimming at V came to 5 bases and at J to 3 bases, leaving 7 bases not matched to a gene. Germline V gene data show CDR1 as SEHNR and CDR2 as FQNEAQ (reference sequence). This CDR3 region has 15 residues. The CDR3 here is CASSLLAGENYEQYF. CDR3 nucleotide sequence: TGTGCCAGCAGCCTTCTAGCGGGGGAGAACTACGAGCAGTACTTC.

The rearrangement uses TRBV9 and TRBJ1-4; D gene ambiguous. V lost 0 bases and J 8 bases, leaving 8 bases between the germline ends. Germline assignment: CDR1 SGDLS and CDR2 YYNGEE. The CDR3 runs to 13 residues. The CDR3 coding sequence is TGTGCCAGCAGCGTAGCTCCTAGGGAAAAACTGTTTTTT. This codes for CASSVAPREKLFF.